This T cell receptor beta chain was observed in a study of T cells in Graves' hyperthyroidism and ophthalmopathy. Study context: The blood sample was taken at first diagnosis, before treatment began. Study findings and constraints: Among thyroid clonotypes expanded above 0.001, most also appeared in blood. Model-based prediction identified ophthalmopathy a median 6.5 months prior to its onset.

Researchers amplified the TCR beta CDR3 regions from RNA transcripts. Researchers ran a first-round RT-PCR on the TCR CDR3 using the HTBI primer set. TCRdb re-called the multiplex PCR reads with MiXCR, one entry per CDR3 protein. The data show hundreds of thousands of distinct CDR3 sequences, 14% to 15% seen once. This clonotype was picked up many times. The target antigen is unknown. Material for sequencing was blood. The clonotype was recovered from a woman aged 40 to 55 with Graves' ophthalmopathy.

CDR3 residues: CASSAGTARGQPQHF. CDR3 in DNA: TGTGCCAGCAGTGCCGGGACAGCCAGGGGTCAGCCCCAGCATTTT. The chain joins TRBV6-1 to TRBJ1-5; the match to TRBD1 covers 7 bases. Germline V lookup: CDR1 MNHNS, CDR2 SASEGT. Trimming removed 4 bases from V and 6 bases from J; junction bases left unmatched: 9. The CDR3 totals 15 residues.